Below are 5 T cell receptor beta chains sequenced from a single sample in a study of T cells in women clearing cervical HPV infection. Sequencing was performed with immunoSEQ multiplex PCR; in TCRdb, only in-frame clones are kept and a portion is missing. The listing contains about 40,000 clones. The material sequenced was blood buffy coat. Receptors were obtained from a woman aged 18 to 75 with a cervical HPV16 infection that either progressed to CIN3+ or cleared (not recorded which).

Note on this clone: The CDR3 extends 3 residues past the end of the read, so its final part is completed from the germline J gene. The chain employs TRBV29-1 and TRBJ2-3, with 10 nucleotides matching TRBD2. The junction had 7 bases not matched to a gene; V was cut back by 4 bases and J by 6 bases. CDR1 and CDR2 from the germline V gene are SQVTM and ANQGSEA. This CDR3 contains 14 residues. The sequenced part of the CDR3 DNA is TGCAGCGTTGTAGGGACTAGCGCCGAGGATACG. It codes for CSVVGTSAEDT. The full CDR3 protein reads CSVVGTSAEDTQYF.

Concerning this clone itself: The read finishes 3 residues shy of the CDR3 end, and the germline J gene is used to complete it. This chain joins TRBV20-1 and TRBJ2-5, with TRBD2 matching over 10 bases. The germline V gene encodes CDR1 DFQATT and CDR2 SNEGSKA (reference sequence). The CDR3 contains 16 residues. V trimming: 1 base; J trimming: 4 bases; junction bases outside the gene matches: 9. CDR3 amino acids: CSARAKAGGLRETQYF. CDR3 DNA, as far as it was read: TGCAGTGCTAGAGCTAAAGCGGGGGGGCTCAGAGAGACC.

On this clone itself: From the germline J gene comes the end of the CDR3, since the read stops 3 residues before it. The gene calls are TRBV2 and TRBJ2-7, with D tentatively TRBD1 (5 bases). This CDR3 is built from 11 residues. Germline V gene lookup returns CDR1 SNHLY and CDR2 FYNNEI. V shed 6 bases and J shed 6 bases, with 9 bases lying between them. CDR3 region: CASRGVGEQYF. Partial CDR3 DNA: TGTGCCAGCAGAGGGGTAGGCGAG. Combining the CDR3 with reference TRBV2 and TRBJ2-7 gives the whole variable domain EPEVTQTPSHQVTQMGQEVILRCVPISNHLYFYWYRQILGQKVEFLVSFYNNEISEKSEIFDDQFSVERPDGSNFTLKIRSTKLEDSAMYFCASRGVGEQYFGPGTRLTVT.

Of note for this clone: The DNA ends 3 residues before the CDR3 does, and the rest of the CDR3 is filled in from the germline J gene. V is TRBV6-2 or TRBV6-3 and J is TRBJ1-1, with D maybe TRBD1 (6 bases). V lost 10 bases to trimming and J lost 1 base, with 19 bases between them. The V gene's germline CDR1 is MNHEY and CDR2 SVGEGT. The CDR3 runs 15 residues. CDR3 bases read: TGTGCCACAGGACAGACGCATAAAGGGAACACTGAA. Its translation: CATGQTHKGNTE. The full CDR3 sequence reads CATGQTHKGNTEAFF.

About this clone itself: The CDR3 end lies 3 residues beyond the end of the read and is filled in from the germline J gene. The chain joins TRBV11-2 to TRBJ2-3; D might be TRBD2 (6 bases). The CDR3 has 14 residues. Germline CDR1 and CDR2: SGHAT and FQNNGV. Between the trimmed V and J ends, which lost 1 base and 3 bases, there was a span of 8 bases. CDR3 DNA (partial): TGTGCCAGCAGCTTAGGGGGGGTGACAGATACG. Translation: CASSLGGVTDT. In full, the CDR3 is CASSLGGVTDTQYF.